A selection of T cell receptor beta chains follows, all from one sample in a study of blood T cell repertoires in COVID-19. Using immunoSEQ multiplex PCR, the repertoire was profiled, and TCRdb retains in-frame clones only, with some absent. The table records roughly 200,000 clones, approximately 80% of them present only once. Sequencing was performed on peripheral blood. The receptors come from a middle-aged woman with COVID-19, enrolled during active disease. The CDR3 runs from the conserved cysteine through the conserved F or W. The D gene is left open where the match is weak. The size of a clone is reported for some rows only, either as once, few or many, or as a class for expanded clones.

TGTGCCAGCAGCCAAGATTTTATAGCGGGGGGGCCTAGAGATACGCAGTATTTT	CASSQDFIAGGPRDTQYF	NA	TRBD2	TRBJ2-3	TRBV3-1/TRBV3-2
TGTGCCAGCAGCGAGGACAGGAATTTTTTAAGGTACGAGCAGTACTTC	CASSEDRNFLRYEQYF	NA	TRBD1	TRBJ2-7	TRBV3-1/TRBV3-2
TGTGCCACCTCCCTCGCTGGGACAGGGGTCACTGAAGCTTTCTTT	CATSLAGTGVTEAFF	NA	TRBD1	TRBJ1-1	TRBV18
TGTGCCATAGACCGGGGGGAGGTGAACACTGAAGCTTTCTTT	CAIDRGEVNTEAFF	NA	NA	TRBJ1-1	TRBV7-8
TGTGCCAGCAGCCTAGACTCCGAGCAGTACTTC	CASSLDSEQYF	NA	NA	TRBJ2-7	TRBV11-2
TGTGCTAGTGGTTTGACTGACAGGGTACGGTCACCCCTCCACTTT	CASGLTDRVRSPLHF	NA	TRBD1	TRBJ1-6	TRBV12-5
TGTGCCAGTAGTCCCGGGAACGGATTTCAAGAGACCCAGTACTTC	CASSPGNGFQETQYF	once	NA	TRBJ2-5	TRBV19
TGCGCCAGCAGCTCTAAACCTAGCGGCACCGGGGAGCTGTTTTTT	CASSSKPSGTGELFF	NA	TRBD2	TRBJ2-2	TRBV5-1
TGTGCCAGCAGCCAAGTTAGCGGGAGGGCAGGCGAGCAGTACTTC	CASSQVSGRAGEQYF	NA	TRBD2	TRBJ2-7	TRBV3-1/TRBV3-2
TGTGCCGCAAGAGTGGGACTAGGGGCCCGAGAGACCCAGTACTTC	CAARVGLGARETQYF	NA	TRBD2	TRBJ2-5	TRBV6-5
TGTGCCAGCAGTGAATTTCGTGGAGGGAATCGGTACGAGCAGTACTTC	CASSEFRGGNRYEQYF	NA	NA	TRBJ2-7	TRBV25-1
TGTGCCAGCAGCTTGGACGTTGGGACAGGGGGCTATGGCTACACCTTC	CASSLDVGTGGYGYTF	NA	TRBD1	TRBJ1-2	TRBV5-5
TGTGCCAGCAGCTTAGAGGGCTCCGGGGCCAACGTCCTGACTTTC	CASSLEGSGANVLTF	NA	NA	TRBJ2-6	TRBV11-3